This TCR beta chain was captured by sequencing in a study of blood T cell repertoires in COVID-19 (TCRdb year 2020). Notes on the research overall: Samples covering the acute and convalescent phases of COVID-19 were provided by collaborators in the United States, Italy and Spain. The prospective study material was composed of cDNA or gDNA derived from T cells, B-cell-depleted T cells, or PBMCs. Deeply sampled blood TCRbeta repertoires from subjects exposed to, actively infected with, or recovered from COVID-19 were included in the dataset. The repertoires were released in a freely available public database intended as a resource for research on the immune response to SARS-CoV-2. Samples came from the ongoing ImmuneRACE study (first 160 participants) plus 1,254 subjects from 6 global collaborators. The sample metadata nearly always contained a de-identified subject ID, COVID-19 status, age in years and sex. Where available, HLA class I and class II types were taken from metadata supplied by the sample provider and were not determined by assay-based typing. Broad study findings and their caveats: How much clinical and demographic metadata was included differed by source and by participant, and the metadata was provided uncurated.

The CDR3 spans 15 residues, from the cysteine through the phenylalanine. The DNA shown is the 45-base CDR3, in frame from base 1. CDR1 and CDR2 are drawn from the germline V gene: MRHNA, SNTAGT. V trim: 2 bases; J trim: 7 bases; unmatched bases: 7. TCRbeta CDR3 regions were amplified from genomic DNA by means of the immunoSEQ Assay, a bias-controlled multiplex PCR. Regarding the original processing steps: Within the assay, amplification of reference gene primers was used to estimate how many nucleated cells each sample contained. To quantify the absolute abundance of each unique TCRbeta CDR3 rearrangement, sequence reads were collapsed and filtered. For each sample, productive Simpson clonality was calculated by taking the square root of Simpson's diversity index across productive rearrangements. TCRdb mirrors the immuneACCESS table, restricted to in-frame sequences. Some clones are absent from its copies; in checked studies, under half trace to an unresolved V gene, and the reason for the others is unknown. From that table come the V and J calls and clone size; the DNA was used to work out D and trimming. This sample has a few hundred thousand clones in its table, and roughly 90% of those were observed once. The ten most abundant clones make up around 1.3% of the sample.

Collaborating institutions collected whole blood in K2EDTA tubes following their own protocols. For TCRbeta analysis, collaborators shipped samples in one of three forms: frozen whole blood, isolated PBMCs, or DNA extracted from either of those sample types. For this clone: This receptor's antigen is unknown. Base qualities were left out, and no much larger clone turns up one base away.

The chain is encoded by TRBV6-4 joined to TRBJ2-1; TRBD2 aligns with 8 central bases. The sequencing sample was made of peripheral blood. The TCR originated in a man aged 35-49 years with acute or convalescent COVID-19. The nucleotide sequence reads TGTGCCAGCAGTGACGACCCGGGAGGGGTAAATGAGCAGTTCTTC. Protein translation: CASSDDPGGVNEQFF.